Shown below are 18 T cell receptor beta chains from a single sample sequenced in a study of graft-versus-host responses after intestinal transplantation. The table came from immunoSEQ multiplex PCR; TCRdb's copy has only in-frame clones and leaves some out. The sample has about 120,000 clones, approximately 90% seen once. No cognate antigen is known for these TCRs. The specimen was unstimulated CD4+ T cells sorted from spleen or lymph node cells, collected before intestinal transplant. The receptor source for this set is a human donor who received an intestinal transplant.

The gene calls are TRBV10-1 and TRBJ2-7; TRBD2 is a possible D gene (5 bases). V was clipped by 2 bases and J by 3 bases, with 8 bases between them. Looked up from germline, CDR1 is WNHNN and CDR2 is SYGVQD (reference sequence). This CDR3 has 13 residues. DNA of the CDR3: TGCGCCAGCAGTGAGAACGCGGGCTACGAGCAGTACTTC. Translated, it gives CASSENAGYEQYF.

V usage is TRBV28 and J usage is TRBJ1-4, with TRBD1 as a possible D gene (5 bases). With 1 base removed from V and 7 bases from J, the gap between germline ends came to 10 bases. The CDR3 covers 14 residues. CDR1 is MDHEN, CDR2 SYDVKM, per germline. In DNA, the CDR3 is TGTGCCAGCAGTTTATACAAACAGGCTGAAAAACTGTTTTTT. This encodes CASSLYKQAEKLFF.

The V call is TRBV5-8, the J call TRBJ1-4; D remains unclear. There are 15 residues in the CDR3. Germline assignment: CDR1 SGHTS and CDR2 YDEGEE. Trimming shortened V by 0 bases and J by 4 bases, and 10 bases separated the two germline ends. The CDR3 protein is CASSLDPGSNEKLFF. The CDR3 bases are TGTGCCAGCAGCTTGGACCCTGGGAGTAATGAAAAACTGTTTTTT.

The CDR3 loop is CASSVSWTPPGNTIYF. The CDR3 DNA reads as TGTGCCAGCAGCGTATCCTGGACTCCCCCTGGAAACACCATATATTTT. This sequence joins TRBV9 and TRBJ1-3; D is ambiguous. CDR1 and CDR2 (germline): SGDLS, YYNGEE. Trimming left V 1 base short and J 2 bases short, with 13 bases between. CDR3 length: 16 residues.

The chain joins TRBV25-1 to TRBJ1-2; D gene ambiguous. CDR1 MGHDK and CDR2 SYGVNS come from the germline V gene. Trimming stripped 3 bases from V and 3 bases from J, with 8 bases between. This CDR3 region has 13 residues. CDR3 loop: CASSEAGYYGYTF. In DNA form, the CDR3 reads TGTGCCAGCAGTGAGGCAGGTTACTATGGCTACACCTTC.

This clone was picked up one time. The chain has TRBV2 and TRBJ2-3, with 11 bases lining up with TRBD2. V shed 4 bases, J shed 5 bases, and the junction held 8 bases outside the gene matches. Germline values: CDR1 SNHLY, CDR2 FYNNEI. The CDR3 runs to 16 residues. The CDR3 reads CASSGIAGGHRDTQYF. The CDR3 DNA sequence: TGTGCCAGCAGTGGGATAGCGGGAGGGCATAGAGATACGCAGTATTTT.

The CDR3 DNA reads TGTGCCAGCATTGACACTATCCACGGGGAGCTGTTTTTT. It specifies CASIDTIHGELFF. The chain has TRBV6-1 and TRBJ2-2; no definite D call. This CDR3 spans 13 amino acids. Germline CDR1 is MNHNS and CDR2 is SASEGT. Trimming pared 7 bases from V and 7 bases from J, leaving 13 bases between.

V gene TRBV28 combines with J gene TRBJ2-6; 9 nucleotides line up with TRBD1. With V trimmed by 3 bases and J by 0 bases, 6 bases remained unmatched. The CDR3 has 18 residues. Germline V gene data show CDR1 as MDHEN and CDR2 as SYDVKM. This chain's CDR3 is CASSFVTGGRSGANVLTF. As DNA, the CDR3 is TGTGCCAGCAGTTTCGTGACAGGGGGACGCTCTGGGGCCAACGTCCTGACTTTC.

V is TRBV19 and J is TRBJ2-1, with unresolved D. The CDR3 length is 15 residues. V lost 8 bases, J lost 5 bases, and 19 bases lay in between. From germline, CDR1 is LNHDA and CDR2 SQIVND (reference sequence). The CDR3 reads CASRQRGSIHNEQFF. The CDR3 DNA sequence: TGTGCCAGTCGCCAACGTGGTAGTATCCACAATGAGCAGTTCTTC.

This rearrangement joins TRBV5-5 to TRBJ1-5; 9 bases are a match to TRBD1. Trimming removed 4 bases from V and 7 bases from J; junction bases left unmatched: 9. The CDR3 is 15 amino acids. Per germline, CDR1 SGHKS and CDR2 YYEKEE (reference sequence). Written as DNA, the CDR3 is TGTGCCAGCAGCCAGGACAGGGGCTTCGGACAGCCCCAGCATTTT. Amino acid sequence: CASSQDRGFGQPQHF.

The chain employs TRBV19 and TRBJ1-1; the match to TRBD1 covers 9 bases. CDR3 length: 13 residues. Germline values: CDR1 LNHDA, CDR2 SQIVND (reference sequence). Trimming at V came to 9 bases and at J to 7 bases, leaving 9 bases not matched to a gene. The CDR3 region is CASWDRVVSEAFF. CDR3 DNA: TGTGCCAGCTGGGACAGGGTAGTAAGTGAAGCTTTCTTT.

The chain has TRBV7-2 and TRBJ1-4, with D maybe TRBD1 (5 bases). Germline CDR1 and CDR2: SGHTA and FQGNSA. Trimming took off 2 bases at V and 8 bases at J, with 15 bases between the two ends. This CDR3 spans 15 amino acids. The CDR3 bases are TGTGCCAGCAGCTTAACCGGGGGGGATCGGGAAAAACTGTTTTTT. It translates to CASSLTGGDREKLFF.

The CDR3 sequence is CASRRELYEQYF. The CDR3 DNA reads TGTGCCAGCAGAAGGGAGCTCTACGAGCAGTACTTC. The chain links TRBV2 to TRBJ2-7; D possibly corresponds to TRBD2 (5 bases). Germline V CDR1 and CDR2: SNHLY, FYNNEI. With 6 bases removed from V and 3 bases from J, the gap between germline ends came to 9 bases. This CDR3 is 12 amino acids long.

The chain uses TRBV6-5 and TRBJ2-7; 8 positions agree with TRBD1. The CDR3 runs 13 residues. CDR1 is MNHEY, CDR2 SVGAGI, per germline. The J segment lost 3 bases and the V segment lost 5 bases, leaving 3 bases of the junction unmatched. The DNA of the CDR3 is TGTGCCAGCAGTCCCGACAGGGGCTACGAGCAGTACTTC. Translated: CASSPDRGYEQYF.

The chain uses TRBV5-5 and TRBJ2-7, with D perhaps matching TRBD2 (5 bases). This CDR3 contains 14 residues. Deletions cut 1 base from V and 3 bases from J, with 11 bases between. The germline V gene has CDR1 SGHKS and CDR2 YYEKEE (reference sequence). CDR3: CASSLWRNNYEQYF. In DNA, the CDR3 is TGTGCCAGCAGCTTGTGGAGGAACAACTACGAGCAGTACTTC.

The rearrangement links TRBV5-4 to TRBJ2-3; 8 bases fit TRBD2. The V gene end was trimmed by 4 bases and the J gene end by 5 bases; junction bases not matched to a gene: 6. CDR1 and CDR2 (germline): SGHNT, YYREEE (reference sequence). CDR3 length equals 14 residues. The CDR3 DNA reads TGTGCCAGCAGCCGGGGGGGTCAAAGAGATACGCAGTATTTT. Encoded protein: CASSRGGQRDTQYF.

V is TRBV7-2 and J is TRBJ2-1; 7 nucleotides match TRBD2. The ends lost 5 bases at V and 2 bases at J; junction bases unmatched: 3. Germline-derived CDR1 and CDR2 are SGHTA and FQGNSA. The CDR3 length is 14 residues. The CDR3 reads CASSPLAAYNEQFF. CDR3 DNA sequence: TGTGCCAGCAGCCCCCTAGCGGCCTACAATGAGCAGTTCTTC.

V is TRBV11-2 and J is TRBJ2-5; possible D gene TRBD2, 6 bases. V gave up 5 bases and J gave up 4 bases, with 8 bases separating them. This CDR3 contains 12 residues. Germline CDR1 and CDR2: SGHAT and FQNNGV. The CDR3 here is CASSTEGETQYF. In DNA, the CDR3 is TGTGCCAGCAGCACGGAGGGAGAGACCCAGTACTTC.